This record covers a single T cell receptor (beta chain). Here immunoSEQ multiplex PCR was the method, and the copy in TCRdb shows in-frame clones only, minus some. The table lists roughly 92,000 clones, roughly 84% of them singletons. This CDR3 has 14 amino acids. V trimming: 5 bases; J trimming: 4 bases; junction bases outside the gene matches: 6. Per the germline V gene, CDR1 is SGHTA and CDR2 is FQGTGA. The data derive from a study of blood T cell repertoires in COVID-19. The chain is built from TRBV7-3 and TRBJ2-3; 7 nucleotides agree with TRBD2. The sequenced sample was peripheral blood. The clonotype comes from a woman of 80 years or more with acute or convalescent COVID-19. CDR3 nucleotides: TGTGCCAGCAGCCCAAGCGGGGCCCCAGATACGCAGTATTTT. It translates to CASSPSGAPDTQYF. The complete variable domain, with remaining parts taken from reference TRBV7-3 and TRBJ2-3, reads GAGVSQTPSNKVTEKGKYVELRCDPISGHTALYWYRQSLGQGPEFLIYFQGTGAADDSGLPNDRFFAVRPEGSVSTLKIQRTERGDSAVYLCASSPSGAPDTQYFGPGTRLTVL.